Listed below are T cell receptor beta chains from one sample, sequenced in a study of regulatory T cells in long-lasting Graves disease. TCRdb re-called the multiplex PCR reads through MiXCR, storing one row per CDR3 protein. The sample records 700,000 or so distinct CDR3 sequences, 30% being singletons. The material sequenced was peripheral blood mononuclear cells (PBMCs), taken when the disease was refractory, from a patient treated with antithyroid drugs. The receptors originated from a female donor with Graves disease. Each CDR3 is given with its conserved first and last residue. Each record gives: D gene, clone size, J gene, V gene, CDR3 DNA, CDR3 protein. A D gene is named only where the DNA matches it firmly. The size entry is marked missing in some rows and otherwise reads once, few, many or a size class.

d_call: .; clone_size: .; j_call: TRBJ2-5; v_call: TRBV12-3/TRBV12-4; cdr3_nt: TGTGCCAGCAGTTTTTTAACCCGGAATCAAGAGACCCAGTACTTC; cdr3_aa: CASSFLTRNQETQYF
d_call: .; clone_size: .; j_call: TRBJ2-6; v_call: TRBV20-1; cdr3_nt: TGCAGTGCTAGTCCTCGGACTATCTCTGGGGCCAACGTCCTGACTTTC; cdr3_aa: CSASPRTISGANVLTF
d_call: TRBD2; clone_size: .; j_call: TRBJ2-5; v_call: TRBV7-9; cdr3_nt: TGTGCCAGCAGCTTATGGGGAGGGGTCCAAGAGACCCAGTACTTC; cdr3_aa: CASSLWGGVQETQYF
d_call: .; clone_size: .; j_call: TRBJ2-1; v_call: TRBV7-2; cdr3_nt: TGTGCCAGCAGCTTAGCGCTGGCTGAGCAGTTCTTC; cdr3_aa: CASSLALAEQFF
d_call: .; clone_size: few; j_call: TRBJ2-3; v_call: TRBV12-5; cdr3_nt: TGTGCTAGTGGCCCCCCTGGATCAGATACGCAGTATTTT; cdr3_aa: CASGPPGSDTQYF
d_call: .; clone_size: .; j_call: TRBJ2-1; v_call: TRBV11-3; cdr3_nt: TGTGCCAGCAGCTCTCCAAAGGGGGGAGGTATTAATGAGCAGTTCTTC; cdr3_aa: CASSSPKGGGINEQFF
d_call: .; clone_size: few; j_call: TRBJ2-5; v_call: TRBV7-2; cdr3_nt: TGTGCCAGCAGCTTCTGGGCCCCCAACCAAGAGACCCAGTACTTC; cdr3_aa: CASSFWAPNQETQYF
d_call: TRBD1; clone_size: few; j_call: TRBJ1-5; v_call: TRBV6-2/TRBV6-3; cdr3_nt: TGTGCCAGCAGACGGACAGGGGGCGAAGATCAGCCCCAGCATTTT; cdr3_aa: CASRRTGGEDQPQHF
d_call: .; clone_size: .; j_call: TRBJ2-5; v_call: TRBV3-1; cdr3_nt: TGTGCCAGCAGCCAAGTTGCAGGGCCCCAAGAGACCCAGTACTTC; cdr3_aa: CASSQVAGPQETQYF
d_call: .; clone_size: .; j_call: TRBJ1-3; v_call: TRBV12-5; cdr3_nt: TGTGCTAGTGGTCAATCCGGGACCCGTGGAAACACCATATATTTT; cdr3_aa: CASGQSGTRGNTIYF
d_call: TRBD1; clone_size: few; j_call: TRBJ2-1; v_call: TRBV20-1; cdr3_nt: TGCAGTGCTGACACTCCGGGACAGGGGCTCTATGAGCAGTTCTTC; cdr3_aa: CSADTPGQGLYEQFF
d_call: .; clone_size: many; j_call: TRBJ1-1; v_call: TRBV28; cdr3_nt: TGTGCCAGCAGTTTGGGGCGTCAAGAAAACACTGAAGCTTTCTTT; cdr3_aa: CASSLGRQENTEAFF
d_call: .; clone_size: .; j_call: TRBJ2-7; v_call: TRBV6-1; cdr3_nt: TGTGCCAGCAGTGAACGGACTCAGACCTACGAGCAGTACTTC; cdr3_aa: CASSERTQTYEQYF
d_call: .; clone_size: .; j_call: TRBJ1-4; v_call: TRBV25-1; cdr3_nt: TGTGCCAGCATCGTACTTGGGACAACTAATGAAAAACTGTTTTTT; cdr3_aa: CASIVLGTTNEKLFF
d_call: .; clone_size: many; j_call: TRBJ1-1; v_call: TRBV11-2; cdr3_nt: TGTGCCAGCAGCTTAGGCCCGGACCTTGCCACTGAAGCTTTCTTT; cdr3_aa: CASSLGPDLATEAFF
d_call: .; clone_size: .; j_call: TRBJ2-3; v_call: TRBV12-3/TRBV12-4; cdr3_nt: TGTGCCAGCAGTTTCGGGCTCCCCCCCACAGATACGCAGTATTTT; cdr3_aa: CASSFGLPPTDTQYF
d_call: TRBD1; clone_size: .; j_call: TRBJ1-2; v_call: TRBV29-1; cdr3_nt: TGCAGCGTTGCGCGGGACAGGGATGGCTACACCTTC; cdr3_aa: CSVARDRDGYTF
d_call: .; clone_size: few; j_call: TRBJ2-5; v_call: TRBV30; cdr3_nt: TGTGCCTGGAGGGGGGGATCGTCCCCGGGGACCCAGTACTTC; cdr3_aa: CAWRGGSSPGTQYF
d_call: .; clone_size: few; j_call: TRBJ1-2; v_call: TRBV18; cdr3_nt: TGTGCCAGCTCACGAAACAGGGAGCCGGGCTATGGCTACACCTTC; cdr3_aa: CASSRNREPGYGYTF
d_call: .; clone_size: few; j_call: TRBJ2-2; v_call: TRBV12-3/TRBV12-4; cdr3_nt: TGTGCCAGCAGTTCGGGGAGGACATCGAACACCGGGGAGCTGTTTTTT; cdr3_aa: CASSSGRTSNTGELFF
d_call: .; clone_size: .; j_call: TRBJ2-3; v_call: TRBV7-3; cdr3_nt: TGTGCCAGCAGCCCCTCGTTTTGGCGCGGCGCAGATACGCAGTATTTT; cdr3_aa: CASSPSFWRGADTQYF
d_call: .; clone_size: few; j_call: TRBJ1-1; v_call: TRBV5-1; cdr3_nt: TGCGCCAGCAGCTTAGACGCGACAGGCACCTACACTGAAGCTTTCTTT; cdr3_aa: CASSLDATGTYTEAFF
d_call: .; clone_size: .; j_call: TRBJ1-1; v_call: TRBV30; cdr3_nt: TGTGCCTGGAGTGTACCAGGGTCGAACACTGAAGCTTTCTTT; cdr3_aa: CAWSVPGSNTEAFF
d_call: .; clone_size: .; j_call: TRBJ1-1; v_call: TRBV25-1; cdr3_nt: TGTGCCAGCAGCTCTCCCCGGGACAAGAACACTGAAGCTTTCTTT; cdr3_aa: CASSSPRDKNTEAFF
d_call: TRBD2; clone_size: .; j_call: TRBJ2-7; v_call: TRBV5-1; cdr3_nt: TGCGCCAGCAGCCCCCGGACTAGCGGGGCCTACGAGCAGTACTTC; cdr3_aa: CASSPRTSGAYEQYF
d_call: .; clone_size: .; j_call: TRBJ1-5; v_call: TRBV24-1; cdr3_nt: TGTGCCACCAGTGCCTCGGGTGTACAGGGAGATCAGCCCCAGCATTTT; cdr3_aa: CATSASGVQGDQPQHF
d_call: .; clone_size: .; j_call: TRBJ1-1; v_call: TRBV6-5; cdr3_nt: TGTGCCAGCAGTTCCACTTCACAGGCCACTGAAGCTTTCTTT; cdr3_aa: CASSSTSQATEAFF
d_call: .; clone_size: .; j_call: TRBJ1-3; v_call: TRBV12-3/TRBV12-4; cdr3_nt: TGTGCCAGCAGCACGACAGGAGGAAACACCATATATTTT; cdr3_aa: CASSTTGGNTIYF
d_call: .; clone_size: .; j_call: TRBJ1-5; v_call: TRBV11-2; cdr3_nt: TGTGCCAGCAAGGGAGTGGGTGATCAGCCCCAGCATTTT; cdr3_aa: CASKGVGDQPQHF
d_call: .; clone_size: few; j_call: TRBJ1-4; v_call: TRBV9; cdr3_nt: TGTGCCAGCAGCCTCTCGACGGGGGGTGATGAAAAACTGTTTTTT; cdr3_aa: CASSLSTGGDEKLFF
d_call: .; clone_size: few; j_call: TRBJ1-2; v_call: TRBV11-2; cdr3_nt: TGTGCCAGCAGCCTCGATGACGGGAGGCTTCCGCATAACTATGGCTACACCTTC; cdr3_aa: CASSLDDGRLPHNYGYTF
d_call: .; clone_size: .; j_call: TRBJ1-1; v_call: TRBV24-1; cdr3_nt: TGTGCCACCAGTGAGCATGGAGCGAACACTGAAGCTTTCTTT; cdr3_aa: CATSEHGANTEAFF
d_call: .; clone_size: .; j_call: TRBJ2-7; v_call: TRBV7-9; cdr3_nt: TGTGCCAGCAGCTTAGTTAAGGACGAGCAGTACTTC; cdr3_aa: CASSLVKDEQYF
d_call: .; clone_size: many; j_call: TRBJ1-1; v_call: TRBV12-3/TRBV12-4; cdr3_nt: TGTGCCAGCACCTTCAGCGGCGTTGAAGCTTTCTTT; cdr3_aa: CASTFSGVEAFF
d_call: .; clone_size: many; j_call: TRBJ1-2; v_call: TRBV2; cdr3_nt: TGTGCCAGCAGTGAAGGTACACATACGGACTATGGCTACACCTTC; cdr3_aa: CASSEGTHTDYGYTF
d_call: TRBD2; clone_size: few; j_call: TRBJ2-7; v_call: TRBV27; cdr3_nt: TGTGCCAGCCACGGGGGGGAGGTTACCTACGAGCAGTACTTC; cdr3_aa: CASHGGEVTYEQYF
d_call: TRBD1; clone_size: once; j_call: TRBJ1-5; v_call: TRBV19; cdr3_nt: TGTGCCAGTAGTAAACGAGACAGGGGTTATGATCAGCCCCAGCATTTT; cdr3_aa: CASSKRDRGYDQPQHF
d_call: TRBD2; clone_size: .; j_call: TRBJ2-7; v_call: TRBV7-9; cdr3_nt: TGTGCCAGCAGCACCCCTAGCGGGAGGGCCGACTACGAGCAGTACTTC; cdr3_aa: CASSTPSGRADYEQYF
d_call: .; clone_size: .; j_call: TRBJ1-3; v_call: TRBV10-3; cdr3_nt: TGTGCCATCACTCAAGGGCAGGCTACTGGAGACACCATATATTTT; cdr3_aa: CAITQGQATGDTIYF
d_call: TRBD2; clone_size: .; j_call: TRBJ2-7; v_call: TRBV11-2; cdr3_nt: TGTGCCAGCAGCATACTAGCGGGAGGGGACTACGAGCAGTACTTC; cdr3_aa: CASSILAGGDYEQYF